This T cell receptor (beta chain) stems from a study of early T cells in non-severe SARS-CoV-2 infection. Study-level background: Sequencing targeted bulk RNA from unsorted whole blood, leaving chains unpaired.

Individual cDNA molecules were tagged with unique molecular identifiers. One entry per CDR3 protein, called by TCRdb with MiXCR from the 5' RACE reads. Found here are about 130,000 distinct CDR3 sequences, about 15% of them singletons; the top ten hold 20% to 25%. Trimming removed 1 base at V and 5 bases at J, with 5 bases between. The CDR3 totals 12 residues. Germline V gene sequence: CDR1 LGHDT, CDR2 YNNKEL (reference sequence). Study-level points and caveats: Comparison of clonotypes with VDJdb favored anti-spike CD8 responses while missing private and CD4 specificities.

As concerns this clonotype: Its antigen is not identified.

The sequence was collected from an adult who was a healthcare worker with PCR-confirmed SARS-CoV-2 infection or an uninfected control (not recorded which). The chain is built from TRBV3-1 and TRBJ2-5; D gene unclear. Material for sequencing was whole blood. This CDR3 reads CASSQGLETQYF. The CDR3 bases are TGTGCCAGCAGCCAAGGGCTTGAGACCCAGTACTTC.